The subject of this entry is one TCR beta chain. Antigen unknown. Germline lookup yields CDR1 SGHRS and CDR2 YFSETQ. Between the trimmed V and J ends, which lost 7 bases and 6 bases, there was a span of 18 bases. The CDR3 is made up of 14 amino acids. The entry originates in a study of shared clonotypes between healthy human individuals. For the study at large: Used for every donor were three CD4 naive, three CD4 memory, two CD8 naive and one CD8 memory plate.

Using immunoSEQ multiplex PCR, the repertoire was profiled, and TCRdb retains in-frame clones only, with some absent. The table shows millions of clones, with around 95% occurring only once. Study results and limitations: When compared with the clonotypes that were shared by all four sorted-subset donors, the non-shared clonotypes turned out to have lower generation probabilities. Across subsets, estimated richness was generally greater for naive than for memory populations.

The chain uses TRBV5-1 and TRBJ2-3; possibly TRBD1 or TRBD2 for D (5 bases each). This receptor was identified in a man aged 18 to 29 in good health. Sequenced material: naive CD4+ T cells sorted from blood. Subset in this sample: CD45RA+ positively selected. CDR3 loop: CASARDAVMDTQYF. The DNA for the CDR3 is TGCGCCAGCGCCCGGGACGCAGTGATGGATACGCAGTATTTT.